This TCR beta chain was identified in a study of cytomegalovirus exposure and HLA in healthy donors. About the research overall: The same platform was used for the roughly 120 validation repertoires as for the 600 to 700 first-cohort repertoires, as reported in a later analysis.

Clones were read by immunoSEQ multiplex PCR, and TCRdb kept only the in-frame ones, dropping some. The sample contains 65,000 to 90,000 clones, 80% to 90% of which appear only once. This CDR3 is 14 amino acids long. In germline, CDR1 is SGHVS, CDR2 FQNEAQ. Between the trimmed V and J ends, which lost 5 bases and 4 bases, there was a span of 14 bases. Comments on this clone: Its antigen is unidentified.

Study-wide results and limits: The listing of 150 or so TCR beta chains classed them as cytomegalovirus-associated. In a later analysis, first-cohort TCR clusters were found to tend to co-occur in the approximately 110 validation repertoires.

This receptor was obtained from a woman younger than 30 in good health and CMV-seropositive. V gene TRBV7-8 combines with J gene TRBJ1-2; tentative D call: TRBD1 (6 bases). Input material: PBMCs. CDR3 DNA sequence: TGTGCCAGCAGCATCCTCGACAGGAGCTATGGCTACACCTTC. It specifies CASSILDRSYGYTF.